These 30 T cell receptor beta chains came from one sample sequenced in a study of shared clonotypes between healthy human individuals. Clones were sequenced by immunoSEQ multiplex PCR, and TCRdb holds only the in-frame ones, with some missing. In the table there are about 2.4 million clones, roughly 93% of which are singletons. Specimen: naive CD4+ T cells from PBMCs. The subset here: CD45RA+ positively selected. The receptors come from a young man in good health. Some clones in this sample may be carry-over from other donors' samples.

The chain combines TRBV5-6 with TRBJ2-1, with a weak D call TRBD1 (6 bases). Per the germline V gene, CDR1 is SGHDT and CDR2 is YYEEEE. V lost 4 bases to trimming and J lost 4 bases, with 15 bases between them. This CDR3 has 15 amino acids. CDR3 sequence: CASSQNRVLYNEQFF. The CDR3 DNA reads as TGTGCCAGCAGCCAAAACAGGGTACTTTACAATGAGCAGTTCTTC. Full variable domain (remainder filled in from reference TRBV5-6 and TRBJ2-1): DAGVTQSPTHLIKTRGQQVTLRCSPKSGHDTVSWYQQALGQGPQFIFQYYEEEERQRGNFPDRFSGHQFPNYSSELNVNALLLGDSALYLCASSQNRVLYNEQFFGPGTRLTVL.

V usage is TRBV19 and J usage is TRBJ2-7; D might be TRBD2 (5 bases). The CDR3 length is 15 residues. Germline CDR1 and CDR2: LNHDA and SQIVND (reference sequence). Trimming shortened V by 2 bases and J by 2 bases, and 13 bases separated the two germline ends. The CDR3 reads CASSISIRGTYEQYF. CDR3 coding DNA: TGTGCCAGTAGTATATCGATTCGAGGGACCTACGAGCAGTACTTC.

The genes are TRBV5-4 and TRBJ2-1; 15 bases fit TRBD2. Germline V lookup: CDR1 SGHNT, CDR2 YYREEE (reference sequence). The CDR3 spans 19 residues. The junction had 11 bases not matched to a gene; V was cut back by 4 bases and J by 3 bases. This chain's CDR3 is CASSRAGLAGGGSYNEQFF. The CDR3 DNA is TGTGCCAGCAGCCGGGCCGGACTAGCGGGAGGGGGGAGCTACAATGAGCAGTTCTTC.

V and J are TRBV5-6 and TRBJ2-3; no clear D gene. V lost 0 bases, J lost 4 bases, and 6 bases lay in between. This CDR3 has 13 amino acids. CDR1 and CDR2 from the germline V gene are SGHDT and YYEEEE. The CDR3 DNA is TGTGCCAGCAGCTTGGGCCACCCAGATACGCAGTATTTT. Protein: CASSLGHPDTQYF.

J is TRBJ2-3 and V is TRBV4-1; 10 bases align to TRBD2. Germline V CDR1 and CDR2: MGHRA, YSYEKL. The junction had 8 bases not matched to a gene; V was cut back by 4 bases and J by 1 base. This CDR3 spans 17 amino acids. The CDR3 protein is CASSLLAGVSGTDTQYF. In DNA form, the CDR3 reads TGCGCCAGCAGCCTTCTAGCGGGAGTGTCGGGCACAGATACGCAGTATTTT.

V and J are TRBV19 and TRBJ2-7; TRBD1 agrees at 7 bases. This CDR3 is 16 amino acids long. Germline lookup yields CDR1 LNHDA and CDR2 SQIVND (reference sequence). V dropped 5 bases and J dropped 2; count of bases not matched to a gene: 12. DNA for the CDR3: TGTGCCAGTAGTCCCCGACAGGGTGAAGGCCCCTACGAGCAGTACTTC. This codes for CASSPRQGEGPYEQYF.

In regard to this clone: This same CDR3 is encoded by further DNA sequences in the sample. The chain carries TRBV5-1 and TRBJ2-5; D is unclear. This CDR3 has 13 amino acids. The germline V and J ends were trimmed by 0 bases and 1 base, with 4 bases remaining between them. Germline V gene lookup returns CDR1 SGHRS and CDR2 YFSETQ. This chain's CDR3 is CASSLGSQETQYF. CDR3 in DNA: TGCGCCAGCAGCTTGGGTAGCCAAGAGACCCAGTACTTC.

This chain joins TRBV28 and TRBJ2-1; a weak D match, TRBD2 (6 bases). Trimming stripped 7 bases from V and 8 bases from J, with 24 bases between. Germline CDR1 is MDHEN and CDR2 is SYDVKM. CDR3 length: 16 residues. CDR3 in DNA: TGTGCCAGCACCTTAGGGACTGTCTATCGCGGCGATGAGCAGTTCTTC. It encodes CASTLGTVYRGDEQFF.

The chain carries TRBV5-1 and TRBJ2-1, with TRBD2 matching over 7 bases. Losses at the gene ends were 3 bases for V and 9 bases for J; bases not matched to a gene: 12. CDR1 and CDR2 (germline): SGHRS, YFSETQ. The CDR3 covers 15 residues. The CDR3 nucleotides are TGCGCCAGCAGCTCGAGTACTAGCGTCGGAGGTGAGCAGTTCTTC. Protein sequence: CASSSSTSVGGEQFF.

This clone occurred once. The rearrangement links TRBV25-1 to TRBJ1-1; 7 bases are shared with TRBD1. After removal of 1 base from V and 6 bases from J, the junction contained 8 bases not matched to a gene. CDR1 MGHDK and CDR2 SYGVNS come from the germline V gene. The length of the CDR3 is 15 residues. CDR3: CASSESAGGWSEAFF. Written as DNA, the CDR3 is TGTGCCAGCAGTGAATCTGCAGGGGGATGGTCTGAAGCTTTCTTT.

The chain has TRBV5-8 and TRBJ1-1, with D uncertain. CDR1 is SGHTS, CDR2 YDEGEE, per germline. V lost 0 bases, J lost 5 bases, and 8 bases lay in between. The CDR3 runs to 13 residues. DNA for the CDR3: TGTGCCAGCAGCTTGGCAGGTTATACTGAAGCTTTCTTT. It yields the protein CASSLAGYTEAFF.

As concerns this clone: This sample also contains other DNA sequences that code for the same CDR3. V and J are TRBV20-1 and TRBJ2-1; 8 bases fit TRBD2. This CDR3 spans 11 amino acids. Germline values: CDR1 DFQATT, CDR2 SNEGSKA (reference sequence). With V trimmed by 3 bases and J by 10 bases, 2 bases remained unmatched. CDR3 coding DNA: TGCAGTGCTAGCGGGAGGGCCGAGCAGTTCTTC. Translation: CSASGRAEQFF.

The chain has TRBV30 and TRBJ2-7; no reliable D call. The CDR3 length is 12 residues. Germline V gene data show CDR1 as GTSNPN and CDR2 as SVGIG (reference sequence). V lost 6 bases and J lost 6, with 15 bases in between. The CDR3 loop reads CACHRHRFEQYF. In DNA, the CDR3 is TGTGCCTGTCACCGCCATCGCTTCGAGCAGTACTTC.

This clone has just a few counts. The chain has TRBV6-5 and TRBJ1-5; D gene uncertain. The germline V gene has CDR1 MNHEY and CDR2 SVGAGI. The CDR3 covers 13 residues. Between the trimmed V and J ends, which lost 2 bases and 5 bases, there was a span of 7 bases. This CDR3 is CASSYRQDQPQHF. Written as DNA, the CDR3 is TGTGCCAGCAGTTACCGGCAAGATCAGCCCCAGCATTTT.

This chain uses TRBV7-3 with TRBJ2-1; 7 bases agree with TRBD2. Germline V gene sequence: CDR1 SGHTA, CDR2 FQGTGA. The CDR3 has 16 amino acids. V lost 3 bases, J lost 10 bases, and 15 bases stayed unmatched. The CDR3 nucleotides read TGTGCCAGCAGCTTGCGTGCGGGGGACCGAAAGGGGGAGCAGTTCTTC. Protein product: CASSLRAGDRKGEQFF. The full variable domain, its missing parts supplied by reference TRBV7-3 and TRBJ2-1, is GAGVSQTPSNKVTEKGKYVELRCDPISGHTALYWYRQSLGQGPEFLIYFQGTGAADDSGLPNDRFFAVRPEGSVSTLKIQRTERGDSAVYLCASSLRAGDRKGEQFFGPGTRLTVL.

This clone was counted a single time. This chain links TRBV6-1 with TRBJ2-2, with 9 bases aligning to TRBD2. After removal of 4 bases from V and 6 bases from J, the junction contained 3 bases not matched to a gene. The germline V gene has CDR1 MNHNS and CDR2 SASEGT. The CDR3 covers 14 residues. CDR3 loop: CASSAGGRAGELFF. DNA for the CDR3: TGTGCCAGCAGTGCCGGCGGGAGGGCCGGGGAGCTGTTTTTT.

This chain joins TRBV5-5 and TRBJ2-3; unclear D gene. The CDR3 runs 14 residues. Per germline, CDR1 SGHKS and CDR2 YYEKEE (reference sequence). V dropped 0 bases and J dropped 2 bases, with 7 bases sitting between them. This chain's CDR3 is CASSLVWATDTQYF. The DNA for the CDR3 is TGTGCCAGCAGCTTGGTCTGGGCCACAGATACGCAGTATTTT.

This chain connects TRBV2 to TRBJ1-4; D ambiguous. Trimming stripped 6 bases from V and 8 bases from J, with 10 bases between. The CDR3 sequence is 12 residues long. Germline assignment: CDR1 SNHLY and CDR2 FYNNEI. CDR3 DNA: TGTGCCAGCAGAAACGGACCGGAAAAACTGTTTTTT. Its protein is CASRNGPEKLFF. Based on the CDR3 plus reference TRBV2 and TRBJ1-4, the full variable domain is EPEVTQTPSHQVTQMGQEVILRCVPISNHLYFYWYRQILGQKVEFLVSFYNNEISEKSEIFDDQFSVERPDGSNFTLKIRSTKLEDSAMYFCASRNGPEKLFFGSGTQLSVL.

The chain recombines TRBV29-1 with TRBJ2-3, with 8 bases lining up with TRBD2. Germline trimming cut 4 bases from V and 3 bases from J; bases unmatched to any gene: 6. This CDR3 has 14 amino acids. Germline values: CDR1 SQVTM, CDR2 ANQGSEA. The CDR3 nucleotides are TGCAGCGTTGCTCGGGGGGGGCTAACAGATACGCAGTATTTT. Its translation: CSVARGGLTDTQYF.

CDR3 sequence: CASSVDQGPWYTEAFF. As DNA, the CDR3 is TGTGCCAGCAGCGTAGATCAGGGCCCCTGGTACACTGAAGCTTTCTTT. V and J are TRBV9 and TRBJ1-1; D is possibly TRBD1 (5 bases). Germline lookup yields CDR1 SGDLS and CDR2 YYNGEE. The CDR3 runs to 16 residues. V lost 0 bases and J 3 bases, leaving 15 bases between the germline ends.

This sequence joins TRBV6-1 and TRBJ1-3, with a possible D match to TRBD1 (6 bases). CDR3 length: 14 amino acids. The germline gives CDR1 MNHNS, CDR2 SASEGT. Trimming took 4 bases from V and 4 from J, leaving 11 bases between them. Here the CDR3 reads CASSGVGGGNTIYF. The CDR3 nucleotides are TGTGCCAGCAGTGGCGTTGGGGGCGGAAACACCATATATTTT.

The V and J genes are TRBV27 and TRBJ2-5; D not resolved. Trimming took 5 bases from V and 5 from J, leaving 15 bases between them. Per germline, CDR1 MNHEY and CDR2 SMNVEV (reference sequence). The CDR3 contains 14 residues. The DNA of the CDR3 is TGTGCCAGCAGTCCGTGGGTAGCATCGGAGACCCAGTACTTC. Translated: CASSPWVASETQYF.

This clone was detected only once. The genes are TRBV27 and TRBJ2-5; tentatively, D is TRBD1 or TRBD2 (6 bases each). The J call could be wrong; TRBJ2-7 is a better fit for the DNA end. The CDR3 loop spans 14 amino acids. The germline V gene encodes CDR1 MNHEY and CDR2 SMNVEV (reference sequence). CDR3 residues: CASSRRGSTYEQYF. The DNA for the CDR3 is TGTGCCAGCAGCCGGAGGGGGAGTACGTACGAGCAGTACTTC.

The J gene is TRBJ2-1, the V gene TRBV11-2; perhaps TRBD2 as D (6 bases). CDR1 and CDR2 from the germline V gene are SGHAT and FQNNGV. V lost 2 bases to trimming and J lost 4 bases, with 21 bases between them. The CDR3 extends over 18 amino acids. CDR3 in amino acids: CASSLQRTGERLYNEQFF. The CDR3 coding sequence is TGTGCCAGCAGCTTACAGCGAACGGGGGAGCGTCTGTACAATGAGCAGTTCTTC.

The chain employs TRBV11-2 and TRBJ1-2, with unresolved D. Germline assignment: CDR1 SGHAT and CDR2 FQNNGV. V lost 1 base to trimming and J lost 1 base, with 7 bases between them. The CDR3 spans 14 residues. In DNA, the CDR3 is TGTGCCAGCAGCTTAGGTCAGCATAACTATGGCTACACCTTC. Translated, it gives CASSLGQHNYGYTF.

This CDR3 is CSVTSGRAPSEQYF. For the CDR3, the DNA is TGCAGCGTGACCAGCGGGAGGGCCCCCAGCGAGCAGTACTTC. V is TRBV29-1 and J is TRBJ2-7; TRBD2 matches at 10 bases. The V segment lost 6 bases and the J segment 6 bases; nucleotides outside the gene matches: 11. Germline loops: CDR1 SQVTM, CDR2 ANQGSEA. The CDR3 has 14 amino acids.

J is TRBJ2-1 and V is TRBV28; TRBD2 matches at 8 bases. This CDR3 region has 16 residues. J gave up 4 bases and V 1 base, and 6 bases lay outside the gene matches. The germline gives CDR1 MDHEN, CDR2 SYDVKM. The CDR3 sequence: CASSLSAGGLYNEQFF. For the CDR3, the DNA is TGTGCCAGCAGTTTATCGGCGGGAGGCCTTTACAATGAGCAGTTCTTC. The full variable domain, its missing parts supplied by reference TRBV28 and TRBJ2-1, is DVKVTQSSRYLVKRTGEKVFLECVQDMDHENMFWYRQDPGLGLRLIYFSYDVKMKEKGDIPEGYSVSREKKERFSLILESASTNQTSMYLCASSLSAGGLYNEQFFGPGTRLTVL.

The J gene is TRBJ2-3, the V gene TRBV25-1, with unresolved D. Germline V gene lookup returns CDR1 MGHDK and CDR2 SYGVNS. V lost 10 bases to trimming and J lost 5 bases, with 13 bases between them. This CDR3 comprises 12 residues. The CDR3 sequence: CATETSGDTQYF. DNA for the CDR3: TGTGCCACCGAGACCTCCGGAGATACGCAGTATTTT.

The count of this clone is one. J is TRBJ1-1 and V is TRBV29-1; 11 bases match TRBD1. The CDR3 is 14 residues long. Germline-derived CDR1 and CDR2 are SQVTM and ANQGSEA. The V segment lost 7 bases and the J segment 5 bases; nucleotides outside the gene matches: 9. The CDR3 nucleotides are TGCAGCGCTAGTCCGGGACAGGGGGGTACTGAAGCTTTCTTT. Translated: CSASPGQGGTEAFF.

To note about this clone: Other DNA sequences within the sample encode an identical CDR3. CDR3 coding DNA: TGTGCCATCAGTGAGTCACCAGGATCTAGCACAGATACGCAGTATTTT. This sequence encodes CAISESPGSSTDTQYF. The V and J genes are TRBV10-3 and TRBJ2-3; the D is unclear. Trimming cost V 0 bases and J 0 bases, with 10 bases left between them. The CDR3 is made up of 16 amino acids. Germline CDR1 is ENHRY and CDR2 is SYGVKD.